These 20 T cell receptor beta chains originate from one sample sequenced in a study of T cell responses to AZD1222 COVID-19 vaccine. Sequencing was performed with immunoSEQ multiplex PCR; in TCRdb, only in-frame clones are kept and a portion is missing. Of 160,000 or so clones in the sample, 90% were seen once. The source material was peripheral blood, sampled on day 0 of AZD1222 vaccination. These receptors came from an adult in good health.

The chain joins TRBV2 to TRBJ2-1; 7 bases match TRBD1. With 5 bases clipped from V and 5 bases from J, the junction kept 9 bases outside the gene matches. CDR3 length equals 15 residues. CDR1 SNHLY and CDR2 FYNNEI come from the germline V gene. CDR3 nucleotides: TGTGCCAGCAGTCCGTCGGGACAGAAAAACAATGAGCAGTTCTTC. As protein: CASSPSGQKNNEQFF. Full variable domain (missing parts from reference TRBV2 and TRBJ2-1): EPEVTQTPSHQVTQMGQEVILRCVPISNHLYFYWYRQILGQKVEFLVSFYNNEISEKSEIFDDQFSVERPDGSNFTLKIRSTKLEDSAMYFCASSPSGQKNNEQFFGPGTRLTVL.

The chain has TRBV7-3 and TRBJ1-1, with D maybe TRBD1 (5 bases). The CDR3 extends over 13 amino acids. Germline V gives CDR1 SGHTA, CDR2 FQGTGA. Trimming pared 8 bases from V and 6 bases from J, leaving 16 bases between. The CDR3 coding sequence is TGTGCCAGCTCCCTCGGGACCGCGGCTGAAGCTTTCTTT. Translation: CASSLGTAAEAFF.

The chain links TRBV29-1 to TRBJ2-3; D call uncertain. The CDR3 length is 14 residues. V was trimmed by 4 bases and J by 2 bases, leaving 13 bases between them. Looked up from germline, CDR1 is SQVTM and CDR2 is ANQGSEA. The CDR3 DNA is TGCAGCGTTGCCGACCTAACTTTCACAGATACGCAGTATTTT. As protein: CSVADLTFTDTQYF.

The chain combines TRBV4-3 with TRBJ2-7, with 7 bases lining up with TRBD1. The CDR3 is 13 residues long. With 0 bases clipped from V and 12 bases from J, the junction kept 8 bases outside the gene matches. Per the germline V gene, CDR1 is LGHNA and CDR2 is YSLEER. The DNA of the CDR3 is TGCGCCAGCAGCCAAGAAACAGGGGCCGCTGGGTACTTC. Residues: CASSQETGAAGYF.

The chain couples TRBV12-3 or TRBV12-4 to TRBJ2-7; 9 bases agree with TRBD1. J gave up 6 bases and V 5 bases, and 5 bases lay outside the gene matches. The CDR3 has 13 residues. CDR3: CASSRGQGTEQYF. In nucleotides, the CDR3 is TGTGCCAGCAGTCGGGGACAGGGCACCGAGCAGTACTTC.

This clone occurred once. The rearrangement links TRBV7-2 to TRBJ1-5, with 10 bases identical to TRBD1. CDR3 length: 14 residues. Looked up from germline, CDR1 is SGHTA and CDR2 is FQGNSA. V gave up 6 bases and J gave up 7 bases; unmatched junction bases: 6. As DNA, the CDR3 is TGTGCCAGCAGGGCAGGGACAGGGGCACAGCCCCAGCATTTT. Translated, it gives CASRAGTGAQPQHF. Using reference TRBV7-2 and TRBJ1-5 for the parts outside the CDR3, the full variable domain is GAGVSQSPSNKVTEKGKDVELRCDPISGHTALYWYRQSLGQGLEFLIYFQGNSAPDKSGLPSDRFSAERTGGSVSTLTIQRTQQEDSAVYLCASRAGTGAQPQHFGDGTRLSIL.

The chain has TRBV27 and TRBJ1-5; the match to TRBD1 covers 7 bases. Losses at the gene ends were 2 bases for V and 3 bases for J; bases not matched to a gene: 4. Germline V gene data show CDR1 as MNHEY and CDR2 as SMNVEV (reference sequence). This CDR3 contains 15 residues. For the CDR3, the DNA is TGTGCCAGCAGTTTAGGGACAGCCCCCAATCAGCCCCAGCATTTT. Translated, it gives CASSLGTAPNQPQHF.

This clone was counted once. The J gene is TRBJ1-1, the V gene TRBV10-3; weak D call: TRBD1 (6 bases). The germline CDR1 and CDR2 sequences are ENHRY and SYGVKD. Between the trimmed V and J ends, which lost 7 bases and 1 base, there was a span of 13 bases. The CDR3 sequence is 14 residues long. The CDR3 here is CAIKGGLENTEAFF. CDR3 nucleotides: TGTGCCATCAAAGGGGGGCTGGAGAACACTGAAGCTTTCTTT.

V and J are TRBV27 and TRBJ1-5; TRBD1 aligns across 9 bases. From germline, CDR1 is MNHEY and CDR2 SMNVEV (reference sequence). The J segment lost 1 base and the V segment lost 4 bases, leaving 2 bases of the junction unmatched. The CDR3 contains 15 residues. The CDR3 here is CASSSDRGSNQPQHF. The CDR3 DNA sequence: TGTGCCAGCAGTTCGGACAGGGGAAGCAATCAGCCCCAGCATTTT.

V usage is TRBV6-2 or TRBV6-3 and J usage is TRBJ1-6; 11 nucleotides agree with TRBD1. V was clipped by 6 bases and J by 6 bases; unmatched bases: 4. CDR1 and CDR2 (germline): MNHEY, SVGEGT. The CDR3 extends over 15 amino acids. In nucleotides, the CDR3 is TGTGCCAGCAGCTGGACAGGGGGCGGTAATTCACCCCTCCACTTT. This codes for CASSWTGGGNSPLHF.

This chain uses TRBV9 with TRBJ2-5; 10 bases map to TRBD2. The J segment lost 5 bases and the V segment lost 4 bases, leaving 8 bases of the junction unmatched. The CDR3 covers 15 residues. From germline, CDR1 is SGDLS and CDR2 YYNGEE. The CDR3 coding sequence is TGTGCCAGCAGCTTACGAGCGGGAGGGCCTGAGACCCAGTACTTC. Translating gives CASSLRAGGPETQYF.

J is TRBJ2-3 and V is TRBV9; 9 positions agree with TRBD2. Germline CDR1 and CDR2: SGDLS and YYNGEE. Germline trimming cut 1 base from V and 2 bases from J; bases unmatched to any gene: 8. The CDR3 consists of 17 residues. CDR3 in amino acids: CASSVSATSGFTDTQYF. The CDR3 nucleotides read TGTGCCAGCAGCGTATCCGCGACTAGCGGCTTCACAGATACGCAGTATTTT.

V is TRBV11-2 and J is TRBJ2-5, with D uncertain. V was clipped by 0 bases and J by 2 bases, with 10 bases between them. The CDR3 loop spans 15 amino acids. CDR1 SGHAT and CDR2 FQNNGV come from the germline V gene. Here the CDR3 reads CASSLEHSSQETQYF. CDR3 coding DNA: TGTGCCAGCAGCTTAGAACATAGTTCGCAAGAGACCCAGTACTTC.

V gene TRBV6-5 combines with J gene TRBJ2-7; D is possibly TRBD2 (5 bases). V dropped 9 bases and J dropped 3 bases, with 15 bases sitting between them. This CDR3 spans 13 amino acids. Germline V lookup: CDR1 MNHEY, CDR2 SVGAGI. As DNA, the CDR3 is TGTGCCAGTGCCCCCGGGGATGGCTACGAGCAGTACTTC. Its translation: CASAPGDGYEQYF.

This clone has only one observation. The chain uses TRBV15 and TRBJ2-3, with TRBD2 identical over 7 bases. This CDR3 has 14 residues. Germline-derived CDR1 and CDR2 are LNHNV and YYDKDF (reference sequence). Unmatched junction bases numbered 3, after V lost 3 bases and J lost 3 bases. CDR3 DNA sequence: TGTGCCACCAGCAGGGGGGGGGTGACAGATACGCAGTATTTT. Its protein product is CATSRGGVTDTQYF.

The CDR3 here is CAISETLAGNNEQFF. CDR3 bases: TGTGCCATCAGTGAAACCCTAGCGGGAAACAATGAGCAGTTCTTC. The rearrangement joins TRBV10-3 to TRBJ2-1, with 9 bases matching TRBD2. The germline gives CDR1 ENHRY, CDR2 SYGVKD. After removal of 3 bases from V and 5 bases from J, the junction contained 5 bases not matched to a gene. The CDR3 is 15 residues long.

The chain has TRBV6-2 or TRBV6-3 and TRBJ2-1; 9 bases map to TRBD1. Germline V CDR1 and CDR2: MNHEY, SVGEGT. Germline trimming cut 4 bases from V and 4 bases from J; bases unmatched to any gene: 8. The CDR3 sequence is 16 residues long. This CDR3 reads CASSSSGTGFYNEQFF. The DNA for the CDR3 is TGTGCCAGCAGTTCTTCAGGGACAGGGTTTTACAATGAGCAGTTCTTC.

The V gene is TRBV10-3, the J gene TRBJ1-4; maybe TRBD1 (6 bases). Trimming removed 4 bases from V and 5 bases from J, with 11 bases in between. CDR1 is ENHRY, CDR2 SYGVKD, per germline. The CDR3 runs 14 residues. CDR3: CAISADRSNEKLFF. CDR3 nucleotides: TGTGCCATCAGTGCGGACAGATCCAATGAAAAACTGTTTTTT.

The CDR3 DNA is TGCGCCAGCAGCTTGTCTAAGCAGGAACCACCAGAGACCCAGTACTTC. Amino acid sequence: CASSLSKQEPPETQYF. The rearrangement links TRBV5-1 to TRBJ2-5; D is unclear. The CDR3 runs 16 residues. From germline, CDR1 is SGHRS and CDR2 YFSETQ. With 1 base removed from V and 4 bases from J, the gap between germline ends came to 17 bases.

The chain carries TRBV19 and TRBJ1-5; 7 nucleotides align to TRBD1. Trimming took 6 bases from V and 2 from J; bases not matched to a gene: 4. CDR3 size: 14 residues. Germline CDR1 reads LNHDA; CDR2 reads SQIVND (reference sequence). The CDR3 DNA sequence: TGTGCCAGTAGCCTCAGGGGGGGCAATCAGCCCCAGCATTTT. Translated: CASSLRGGNQPQHF.